This TCR beta chain is from a study of T-cell reconstitution after alpha-beta-depleted transplantation in children. Study-wide findings and caveats: Some patients' high day-60 TCRbeta diversity was attributed to recipient cells surviving conditioning.

The CDR3 runs 15 residues. CDR1 and CDR2 (germline): SGHVS, FNYEAQ. V gave up 3 bases and J gave up 1 base, with 12 bases separating them. Worth noting for this clonotype: What it recognizes is unknown.

The library targeted TCRbeta and was prepared with unique molecular identifiers. TCRdb analysed the PCR reads with MiXCR anew, one entry per CDR3 protein. This sample carries around 300,000 distinct CDR3 sequences, 20% to 30% of them seen once, and the ten largest clones take 11%. The chain carries TRBV7-6 and TRBJ2-5, with TRBD2 as a possible D gene (6 bases). The sequence came from a male patient younger than 18 who had a stem cell transplant for acute lymphoblastic leukemia, so the T cells may come from the graft donor. The source material was PBMCs, mostly from graft donor cells, sampled 180 days after TCRalphabeta/CD19-depleted stem cell transplant. CDR3 residues: CASSLSLAFQETQYF. The CDR3 DNA follows: TGTGCCAGCAGCTTGAGTCTAGCGTTCCAAGAGACCCAGTACTTC.